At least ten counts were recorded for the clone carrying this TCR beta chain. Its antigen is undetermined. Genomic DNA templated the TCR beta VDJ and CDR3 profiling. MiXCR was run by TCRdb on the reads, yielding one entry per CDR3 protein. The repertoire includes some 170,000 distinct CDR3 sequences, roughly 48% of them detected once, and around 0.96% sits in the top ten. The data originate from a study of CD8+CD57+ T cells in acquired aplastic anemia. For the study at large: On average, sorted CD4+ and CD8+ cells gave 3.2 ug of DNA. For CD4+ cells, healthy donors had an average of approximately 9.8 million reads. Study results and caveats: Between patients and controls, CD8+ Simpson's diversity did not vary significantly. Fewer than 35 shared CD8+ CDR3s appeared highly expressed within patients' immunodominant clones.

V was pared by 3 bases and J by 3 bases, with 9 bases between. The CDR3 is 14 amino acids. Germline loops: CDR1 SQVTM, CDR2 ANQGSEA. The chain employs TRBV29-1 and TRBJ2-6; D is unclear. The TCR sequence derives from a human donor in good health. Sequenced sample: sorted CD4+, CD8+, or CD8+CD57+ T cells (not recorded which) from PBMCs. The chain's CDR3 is CSVDWGIGANVLTF. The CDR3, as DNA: TGCAGCGTTGATTGGGGAATTGGGGCCAACGTCCTGACTTTC.